These 2 T cell receptor beta chains share one sample of origin, sequenced in a study of early T cells in non-severe SARS-CoV-2 infection. TCRdb passed the 5' RACE reads through MiXCR, listing each CDR3 protein once. Here the sample spans some 80,000 distinct CDR3 sequences, less than 15% being singletons. The sequencing sample was made of whole blood. The receptors were sampled from an adult who was a healthcare worker with PCR-confirmed SARS-CoV-2 infection or an uninfected control (not recorded which).

The chain couples TRBV20-1 to TRBJ2-1, with 11 bases matching TRBD2. The CDR3 runs to 14 residues. Trimming removed 6 bases from V and 7 bases from J; junction bases left unmatched: 8. The germline V gene has CDR1 DFQATT and CDR2 SNEGSKA (reference sequence). Here the CDR3 DNA reads TGCAGTGCGCGGACTAGCGGGTTTGGAAATGAGCAGTTCTTC. This sequence encodes CSARTSGFGNEQFF.

This clonotype occurred a few times. The J gene is TRBJ2-5, the V gene TRBV4-1; D unclear. The CDR3 totals 14 residues. Trimming pared 1 base from V and 1 base from J, leaving 7 bases between. CDR1 and CDR2 from the germline V gene are MGHRA and YSYEKL. In nucleotides, the CDR3 is TGCGCCAGCAGCCAAGGCCCTACCCAAGAGACCCAGTACTTC. Its translation: CASSQGPTQETQYF.